The rows below give T cell receptor beta chains drawn from one sample of a study of control samples from healthy donors and cancer patients. TCRdb's copy holds only in-frame clones and misses some; the assay was immunoSEQ multiplex PCR. The sample lists about 100,000 clones; over 85% were seen once. Source material: blood. Source of these receptors: a man between 18 and 29 years old in good health. Both conserved end residues are part of each CDR3. A D gene is named only where the DNA matches it firmly. Size values are once, few and many counts, or a class for expanded clones, and some rows have none.

d_gene | j_gene | abundance | v_gene | CDR3aa | CDR3nt
TRBD2 | TRBJ2-1 | NA | TRBV9 | CASSTTREEGYNEQFF | TGTGCCAGCAGCACAACCCGGGAGGAAGGCTACAATGAGCAGTTCTTC
NA | TRBJ2-6 | NA | TRBV27 | CASWTSSGANVLTF | TGTGCCAGCTGGACCTCCTCTGGGGCCAACGTCCTGACTTTC
NA | TRBJ1-1 | few | TRBV6-2/TRBV6-3 | CASSYRDNTEAFF | TGTGCCAGCAGTTACCGGGACAACACTGAAGCTTTCTTT
TRBD1 | TRBJ1-2 | NA | TRBV19 | CASSPQGASYTF | TGTGCCAGTAGTCCTCAGGGGGCGAGCTACACCTTC
TRBD1 | TRBJ1-2 | NA | TRBV25-1 | CARRGSGGLGGYTF | TGTGCCCGCAGGGGGTCAGGGGGCTTGGGGGGCTACACCTTC
NA | TRBJ1-1 | NA | TRBV5-6 | CASSPQTNGNTEAFF | TGTGCCAGCAGCCCGCAGACGAACGGGAACACTGAAGCTTTCTTT
NA | TRBJ1-4 | NA | TRBV2 | CASSEHPEKLFF | TGTGCCAGCAGTGAACATCCTGAAAAACTGTTTTTT
TRBD1 | TRBJ1-2 | NA | TRBV7-9 | CASSLRAGGDGYTF | TGTGCCAGCAGCTTAAGGGCAGGGGGCGATGGCTACACCTTC
NA | TRBJ1-6 | NA | TRBV7-9 | CASSFTPASSYNSPLHF | TGTGCCAGCAGCTTCACCCCAGCTAGCTCCTATAATTCACCCCTCCACTTT
NA | TRBJ1-3 | NA | TRBV7-9 | CASSPRDRSGNTIYF | TGTGCCAGCAGCCCCAGGGACCGCTCTGGAAACACCATATATTTT
NA | TRBJ2-7 | NA | TRBV13 | CASSLRDRSYEQYF | TGTGCCAGCAGCTTAAGGGACCGTTCCTACGAGCAGTACTTC
NA | TRBJ1-4 | NA | TRBV19 | CASSTAITNEKLFF | TGTGCCAGTAGTACAGCAATTACTAATGAAAAACTGTTTTTT
NA | TRBJ1-1 | NA | TRBV6-2/TRBV6-3 | CASSRREGAEAFF | TGTGCCAGCAGCCGACGGGAGGGGGCTGAAGCTTTCTTT
TRBD1 | TRBJ2-2 | NA | TRBV27 | CASSTGTGGTGELFF | TGTGCCAGCAGCACCGGGACAGGGGGCACCGGGGAGCTGTTTTTT
TRBD2 | TRBJ2-3 | NA | TRBV7-9 | CASSLGTTTQYF | TGTGCCAGCAGCCTCGGGACTACAACGCAGTATTTT
NA | TRBJ1-1 | NA | TRBV12-3/TRBV12-4 | CASSPGGGTEAFF | TGTGCCAGCAGTCCTGGGGGAGGAACTGAAGCTTTCTTT
NA | TRBJ2-2 | NA | TRBV2 | CASSVDRSNTGELFF | TGTGCCAGCAGTGTCGACAGGTCGAACACCGGGGAGCTGTTTTTT
NA | TRBJ1-2 | NA | TRBV29-1 | CSVPQERYGYTF | TGCAGCGTCCCACAGGAGAGATATGGCTACACCTTC
TRBD1 | TRBJ2-1 | NA | TRBV6-5 | CATWNRGTYNEQFF | TGTGCCACTTGGAACAGGGGAACCTACAATGAGCAGTTCTTC
NA | TRBJ1-2 | NA | TRBV19 | CASTLGPGGFRGYTF | TGTGCCAGTACCCTAGGCCCCGGGGGCTTCCGTGGCTACACCTTC
NA | TRBJ2-6 | NA | TRBV6-1 | CASSDIQAGANVLTF | TGTGCCAGCAGTGATATACAGGCTGGGGCCAACGTCCTGACTTTC
NA | TRBJ1-2 | NA | TRBV2 | CASSLTANYGYTF | TGTGCCAGCAGTCTGACAGCAAACTATGGCTACACCTTC
NA | TRBJ1-5 | NA | TRBV19 | CASTTLRGQGGDQPQHF | TGTGCCAGTACCACCCTCCGGGGACAAGGGGGAGATCAGCCCCAGCATTTT
TRBD2 | TRBJ2-1 | NA | TRBV7-3 | CASSLSTSGYNEQFF | TGTGCCAGCAGCTTAAGCACTAGCGGATACAATGAGCAGTTCTTC
TRBD1 | TRBJ1-1 | NA | TRBV7-9 | CASSRLTGANTEAFF | TGTGCCAGCAGCCGACTGACAGGGGCGAACACTGAAGCTTTCTTT
TRBD2 | TRBJ2-2 | NA | TRBV2 | CASGPWVAGGPSGELFF | TGTGCCAGCGGGCCCTGGGTAGCGGGAGGGCCGAGCGGGGAGCTGTTTTTT
NA | TRBJ2-7 | NA | TRBV7-8 | CASSLSRQGRIYEQYF | TGTGCCAGCAGCTTAAGTAGGCAGGGTAGGATATACGAGCAGTACTTC
TRBD2 | TRBJ2-2 | NA | TRBV7-7 | CASAKLAGPGELFF | TGTGCTAGCGCCAAACTAGCGGGGCCCGGGGAGCTGTTTTTT
NA | TRBJ2-3 | NA | TRBV13 | CASSQDDSPHKTSTDTQYF | TGTGCCAGCAGCCAAGACGATTCACCCCACAAGACTAGCACAGATACGCAGTATTTT
TRBD2 | TRBJ2-2 | NA | TRBV3-1/TRBV3-2 | CASRTHWLSGRVELFF | TGTGCCAGCAGGACCCACTGGCTTAGTGGGAGGGTCGAGCTGTTTTTT
TRBD2 | TRBJ2-5 | NA | TRBV5-1 | CASSLRTSGGAGETQYF | TGCGCCAGCAGCTTGAGGACTAGCGGGGGGGCCGGAGAGACCCAGTACTTC
NA | TRBJ2-3 | NA | TRBV7-9 | CAVWQRTALTDTQYF | TGTGCCGTATGGCAGCGAACAGCGCTCACAGATACGCAGTATTTT
TRBD2 | TRBJ2-3 | NA | TRBV7-9 | CASSLAGGIADTQYF | TGTGCCAGCAGCTTGGCGGGGGGAATCGCCGATACGCAGTATTTT
NA | TRBJ1-2 | NA | TRBV4-1 | CASSQVVLYGYTF | TGCGCCAGCAGCCAGGTAGTTTTATACGGCTACACCTTC
NA | TRBJ1-4 | NA | TRBV30 | CAWNGAADEKLFF | TGTGCCTGGAATGGGGCAGCAGATGAAAAACTGTTTTTT
NA | TRBJ1-2 | NA | TRBV2 | CASSEAIDYGYTF | TGTGCCAGCAGTGAAGCAATCGACTATGGCTACACCTTC
NA | TRBJ1-5 | NA | TRBV2 | CASRFGSNQPQHF | TGTGCCAGCAGATTCGGTAGCAATCAGCCCCAGCATTTT
NA | TRBJ2-7 | NA | TRBV12-3/TRBV12-4 | CASSLTDEQYF | TGTGCCAGCAGTTTGACTGACGAGCAGTACTTC
TRBD1 | TRBJ1-2 | NA | TRBV3-1/TRBV3-2 | CASSPIGARTGAFGYTF | TGTGCCAGCAGCCCCATAGGCGCAAGGACAGGGGCCTTTGGCTACACCTTC
NA | TRBJ1-5 | NA | TRBV7-2 | CASSLYGANQPQHF | TGTGCCAGCAGCTTATATGGGGCGAATCAGCCCCAGCATTTT
NA | TRBJ1-5 | NA | TRBV27 | CASSRRVVGEPQHF | TGTGCCAGCAGTCGGCGGGTGGTGGGTGAGCCCCAGCATTTT
NA | TRBJ1-2 | NA | TRBV12-3/TRBV12-4 | CASSQTLTDYTF | TGTGCCAGCAGCCAAACGTTGACAGACTACACCTTC
TRBD1 | TRBJ1-1 | NA | TRBV10-3 | CAIAQGGQAFEAFF | TGTGCCATCGCCCAAGGGGGACAGGCCTTTGAAGCTTTCTTT
NA | TRBJ1-4 | NA | TRBV4-2 | CASSQPRATNEKLFF | TGTGCCAGCAGCCAACCCAGGGCAACTAATGAAAAACTGTTTTTT
TRBD1 | TRBJ2-6 | NA | TRBV6-4 | CASSDPRECDRVGSGANVLTF | TGTGCCAGCAGTGACCCCCGCGAGTGTGACAGGGTCGGCTCTGGGGCCAACGTCCTGACTTTC
NA | TRBJ2-5 | NA | TRBV7-2 | CASRRRPTEETQYF | TGTGCCAGCAGGAGGCGACCAACCGAAGAGACCCAGTACTTC
NA | TRBJ1-5 | NA | TRBV3-1/TRBV3-2 | CASSQGGSNQPQHF | TGTGCCAGCAGTCAAGGGGGTAGCAATCAGCCCCAGCATTTT
TRBD1 | TRBJ2-2 | NA | TRBV15 | CATSIGQGGTGELFF | TGTGCCACCAGCATCGGACAGGGTGGTACCGGGGAGCTGTTTTTT
NA | TRBJ1-1 | once | TRBV30 | CAWILYTEAFF | TGTGCCTGGATCTTGTACACTGAAGCTTTCTTT
NA | TRBJ1-2 | NA | TRBV19 | CASRKLEHLGYTF | TGTGCCAGTAGGAAACTCGAGCACCTCGGCTACACCTTC